Below, 11 T cell receptor beta chains from the same sample are listed, as sequenced in a study of blood T cell repertoires in COVID-19. Profiled with immunoSEQ multiplex PCR; TCRdb holds only in-frame clones, not every one. The sample contains about 310,000 clones, almost 90% of which appear only once. The source material was peripheral blood. The receptor source for this set is a woman aged 40-49 years with COVID-19, enrolled during active disease.

The V and J genes are TRBV28 and TRBJ1-4; 12 nucleotides align to TRBD1. V gave up 0 bases and J gave up 1 base; unmatched junction bases: 6. This CDR3 comprises 19 residues. Germline CDR1 reads MDHEN; CDR2 reads SYDVKM. The CDR3 coding sequence is TGTGCCAGCAGTTTATGGGGACAGGGGGCTGCCGGAACTAATGAAAAACTGTTTTTT. It encodes CASSLWGQGAAGTNEKLFF.

This chain uses TRBV19 with TRBJ2-6; possibly TRBD2 for D (6 bases). The germline V gene encodes CDR1 LNHDA and CDR2 SQIVND (reference sequence). The CDR3 consists of 17 residues. V shed 4 bases and J shed 0 bases, with 13 bases lying between them. CDR3 in DNA: TGTGCCAGTAGTAACCCGGGACTGCACTCTGGGGCCAACGTCCTGACTTTC. Its protein is CASSNPGLHSGANVLTF. Variable domain in full (rest from reference TRBV19 and TRBJ2-6): DGGITQSPKYLFRKEGQNVTLSCEQNLNHDAMYWYRQDPGQGLRLIYYSQIVNDFQKGDIAEGYSVSREKKESFPLTVTSAQKNPTAFYLCASSNPGLHSGANVLTFGAGSRLTVL.

V and J are TRBV19 and TRBJ2-3, with 12 bases aligning to TRBD2. Looked up from germline, CDR1 is LNHDA and CDR2 is SQIVND (reference sequence). The CDR3 covers 17 residues. With V trimmed by 5 bases and J by 1 base, 7 bases remained unmatched. The DNA of the CDR3 is TGTGCCAGTAGTCTCCTAGCGGGAGGGCCCGGCACAGATACGCAGTATTTT. It translates to CASSLLAGGPGTDTQYF.

The rearrangement uses TRBV14 and TRBJ1-6; D not resolved. From germline, CDR1 is SGHDN and CDR2 FVKESK. This CDR3 has 17 residues. The V gene lost 2 bases and the J gene lost 0 bases, with 11 bases spanning the gap. Here the CDR3 reads CASSQYEKRSYNSPLHF. CDR3 DNA: TGTGCCAGCAGCCAATATGAGAAGCGCTCCTATAATTCACCCCTCCACTTT. The entire variable domain, with the rest obtained from reference TRBV14 and TRBJ1-6, is as follows: EAGVTQFPSHSVIEKGQTVTLRCDPISGHDNLYWYRRVMGKEIKFLLHFVKESKQDESGMPNNRFLAERTGGTYSTLKVQPAELEDSGVYFCASSQYEKRSYNSPLHFGNGTRLTVT.

The rearrangement joins TRBV6-5 to TRBJ2-1; D ambiguous. CDR3 length: 11 amino acids. Germline V gene lookup returns CDR1 MNHEY and CDR2 SVGAGI. Trimming shortened V by 6 bases and J by 7 bases, and 7 bases separated the two germline ends. In DNA, the CDR3 is TGTGCCAGCAGCAAACTAAATGAGCAGTTCTTC. Its protein is CASSKLNEQFF.

This clone was picked up one time. V usage is TRBV2 and J usage is TRBJ1-5, with D possibly matching TRBD1 (6 bases). Germline-derived CDR1 and CDR2 are SNHLY and FYNNEI. The CDR3 contains 12 residues. The germline V and J ends were trimmed by 7 bases and 6 bases, with 10 bases remaining between them. This CDR3 is CASKQGAQPQHF. CDR3 in DNA: TGTGCCAGCAAACAGGGCGCTCAGCCCCAGCATTTT.

This chain links TRBV6-2 or TRBV6-3 with TRBJ2-7; 12 nucleotides match TRBD2. V was pared by 2 bases and J by 3 bases, with 2 bases of the junction left unmatched. Germline-derived CDR1 and CDR2 are MNHEY and SVGEGT. CDR3 length equals 15 residues. The DNA of the CDR3 is TGTGCCAGCAGTTACGAGACTAGCGGGAGCTACGAGCAGTACTTC. Residues: CASSYETSGSYEQYF.

The gene calls are TRBV27 and TRBJ1-1, with unresolved D. From germline, CDR1 is MNHEY and CDR2 SMNVEV (reference sequence). CDR3 length: 16 amino acids. V lost 1 base, J lost 5 bases, and 17 bases lay in between. In DNA form, the CDR3 reads TGTGCCAGCAGTTTATGGGCGTCAGGAGGTAGAACTGAAGCTTTCTTT. It specifies CASSLWASGGRTEAFF.

This rearrangement joins TRBV6-5 to TRBJ2-1; D might be TRBD2 (5 bases). Looked up from germline, CDR1 is MNHEY and CDR2 is SVGAGI. This CDR3 is 12 amino acids long. V was clipped by 8 bases and J by 1 base, with 6 bases between them. The chain's CDR3 is CASGSSYNEQFF. The CDR3 DNA sequence: TGTGCCAGCGGGAGTTCCTACAATGAGCAGTTCTTC.

V usage is TRBV9 and J usage is TRBJ1-2, with 8 bases fitting TRBD1. CDR1 and CDR2 from the germline V gene are SGDLS and YYNGEE. There are 14 residues in the CDR3. The V and J ends lost 4 bases and 8 bases, in that order; junction bases with no gene match: 10. The CDR3 here is CASSLSGQGEGYTF. The CDR3 nucleotides are TGTGCCAGCAGCTTATCCGGACAGGGTGAAGGCTACACCTTC.

The chain couples TRBV7-8 to TRBJ1-1; TRBD1 might be the D (6 bases). The CDR3 is made up of 16 amino acids. Germline-derived CDR1 and CDR2 are SGHVS and FQNEAQ. With 0 bases removed from V and 8 bases from J, the gap between germline ends came to 19 bases. In DNA, the CDR3 is TGTGCCAGCAGCTTAGCGAGTCAGGGGTCCCTCGGGGAAGCTTTCTTT. Its protein product is CASSLASQGSLGEAFF.